Listed here are 25 T cell receptor beta chains from one sample, sequenced in a study of cytomegalovirus exposure and HLA in healthy donors. The PCR had 60 Vbeta and 13 Jbeta primers. TCRdb keeps only in-frame clones here, not all; method: immunoSEQ multiplex PCR. The table shows around 130,000 clones, with over 75% occurring only once. Sequenced input: PBMCs. All receptors come from a man between 40 and 49 years old in good health and CMV-seronegative.

The V and J genes are TRBV18 and TRBJ2-3; TRBD1 agrees at 9 bases. The ends lost 3 bases at V and 2 bases at J; junction bases unmatched: 6. Germline lookup yields CDR1 KGHSH and CDR2 LQKENI. The CDR3 loop spans 16 amino acids. CDR3 in amino acids: CASSPLGQGATDTQYF. Here the CDR3 DNA reads TGTGCCAGCTCACCGTTGGGACAGGGAGCCACAGATACGCAGTATTTT.

Worth noting for this clone: One end of the junction varies from germline; a read error may be responsible. The rearrangement links TRBV4-3 to TRBJ2-6; D may be TRBD2 (6 bases). This CDR3 comprises 16 residues. Germline values: CDR1 LGHNA, CDR2 YSLEER. CDR3 DNA: TGCGCCAGCAGCTCCGACGGAGGGTCTGGGGCCAACGGCCTGACTTTC. As protein: CASSSDGGSGANGLTF.

The chain is built from TRBV6-5 and TRBJ2-1; D might be TRBD2 (5 bases). The CDR3 contains 14 residues. Trimming removed 8 bases at V and 1 base at J, with 12 bases between. The germline V gene has CDR1 MNHEY and CDR2 SVGAGI. Here the CDR3 reads CASGMGRSYNEQFF. Written as DNA, the CDR3 is TGTGCCAGCGGCATGGGGAGATCCTACAATGAGCAGTTCTTC.

V is TRBV14 and J is TRBJ2-7; D perhaps matches TRBD1 (7 bases). This CDR3 comprises 16 residues. Trimming shortened V by 4 bases and J by 7 bases, and 23 bases separated the two germline ends. Germline values: CDR1 SGHDN, CDR2 FVKESK. CDR3 protein: CASSLRGTAAAFEQYF. CDR3 coding DNA: TGTGCCAGCAGCCTACGGGGGACAGCCGCCGCATTTGAGCAGTACTTC.

This clone was counted a single time. The chain joins TRBV7-8 to TRBJ1-1, with TRBD1 as a possible D gene (6 bases). Trimming removed 2 bases from V and 0 bases from J, with 13 bases in between. CDR1 and CDR2 from the germline V gene are SGHVS and FQNEAQ. The CDR3 is 16 amino acids. The CDR3 region is CASSLRVTGMNTEAFF. DNA for the CDR3: TGTGCCAGCAGCTTAAGGGTAACAGGGATGAACACTGAAGCTTTCTTT.

J is TRBJ2-3 and V is TRBV6-6; maybe TRBD1 (7 bases). The CDR3 spans 15 residues. Trimming stripped 8 bases from V and 1 base from J, with 16 bases between. Germline CDR1 MNHNY, CDR2 SVGAGI (reference sequence). CDR3 nucleotide sequence: TGTGCCAGCCTCCCAGGGGGGCGGGGCACAGATACGCAGTATTTT. Its protein product is CASLPGGRGTDTQYF.

This chain joins TRBV1 and TRBJ2-1; the table's D call, TRBD2, has no DNA check behind it. TRBV1 is labeled a pseudogene. This CDR3 is built from 17 residues. The CDR3 region has the DNA TGCACCAGCAGCCAAGATTTCAGCGGACTAGGCAACAATGAGCAGTTCTTC. It encodes CTSSQDFSGLGNNEQFF.

This chain uses TRBV4-3 with TRBJ2-5; 10 bases are shared with TRBD2. CDR1 is LGHNA, CDR2 YSLEER, per germline. V lost 0 bases to trimming and J lost 4 bases; unmatched junction nucleotides: 5. The CDR3 totals 16 residues. Here the CDR3 reads CASSQDLAGVIETQYF. For the CDR3, the DNA is TGCGCCAGCAGCCAAGACCTAGCGGGAGTTATAGAGACCCAGTACTTC.

J is TRBJ2-1 and V is TRBV28; the match to TRBD2 covers 10 bases. CDR1 and CDR2 from the germline V gene are MDHEN and SYDVKM. This CDR3 is built from 18 residues. J lost 5 bases, V lost 3 bases, and 13 bases had no gene match. CDR3 nucleotides: TGTGCCAGCAGTTTCCCCCTCCTAACTAGCGGGAAGGACAATGAGCAGTTCTTC. This translates into CASSFPLLTSGKDNEQFF.

The chain has TRBV6-1 and TRBJ1-4; D is undetermined. There are 13 residues in the CDR3. The germline V gene has CDR1 MNHNS and CDR2 SASEGT. Between the trimmed V and J ends, which lost 6 bases and 5 bases, there was a span of 10 bases. This CDR3 is CASSPVPNEKLFF. In DNA form, the CDR3 reads TGTGCCAGCAGCCCCGTCCCGAATGAAAAACTGTTTTTT.

This clone has a single count. This chain connects TRBV6-5 to TRBJ1-1; D perhaps matches TRBD1 (6 bases). The CDR3 totals 13 residues. The germline V gene encodes CDR1 MNHEY and CDR2 SVGAGI. The V end lost 6 bases, the J end lost 6 bases, and 14 bases lay between the germline ends. CDR3 loop: CASRNGQNSEAFF. As DNA, the CDR3 is TGTGCCAGCAGAAACGGACAGAATTCTGAAGCTTTCTTT.

The V call is TRBV5-3, the J call TRBJ2-2; possible D gene TRBD2, 5 bases. TRBV5-3 is flagged as an ORF with uncertain function. The CDR3 has 13 amino acids. CDR3 residues: CDRRDANTGELFF. As DNA, the CDR3 is TGTGACCGCCGGGATGCGAACACCGGGGAGCTGTTTTTT.

The chain links TRBV28 to TRBJ1-2; 8 bases fit TRBD1. The J segment lost 8 bases and the V segment lost 5 bases, leaving 4 bases of the junction unmatched. The CDR3 has 12 residues. Germline V gives CDR1 MDHEN, CDR2 SYDVKM. For the CDR3, the DNA is TGTGCCAGCAGTGAACAGGGGGGCGGCTACACCTTC. The encoded protein is CASSEQGGGYTF.

This chain connects TRBV6-5 to TRBJ1-2; 9 positions match TRBD1. Germline-derived CDR1 and CDR2 are MNHEY and SVGAGI. Trimming removed 5 bases from V and 7 bases from J; junction bases left unmatched: 11. The CDR3 runs to 15 residues. The CDR3 here is CASSRQTGQGGGYTF. The CDR3 DNA sequence: TGTGCCAGCAGTCGACAAACGGGACAGGGTGGTGGCTACACCTTC.

DNA for the CDR3: TGTGCCAGCAGCCCAGGAGGGGCGGAGGACACTGAAGCTTTCTTT. Protein sequence: CASSPGGAEDTEAFF. The rearrangement uses TRBV7-6 and TRBJ1-1, with D possibly matching TRBD1 (5 bases). Trimming stripped 5 bases from V and 3 bases from J, with 16 bases between. Per germline, CDR1 SGHVS and CDR2 FNYEAQ. This CDR3 has 15 residues. The entire variable domain, with the rest obtained from reference TRBV7-6 and TRBJ1-1, is as follows: GAGVSQSPRYKVTKRGQDVALRCDPISGHVSLYWYRQALGQGPEFLTYFNYEAQQDKSGLPNDRFSAERPEGSISTLTIQRTEQRDSAMYRCASSPGGAEDTEAFFGQGTRLTVV.

The table lists this clone with a few counts. The chain couples TRBV4-1 to TRBJ1-6, with 10 bases lining up with TRBD1. The CDR3 runs to 19 residues. Germline trimming cut 4 bases from V and 9 bases from J; bases unmatched to any gene: 18. Germline assignment: CDR1 MGHRA and CDR2 YSYEKL. Written as DNA, the CDR3 is TGCGCCAGCAGCCCTTTGTCTGTTGGGACAGGGGTTAACGGTTCACCCCTCCACTTT. Amino acids: CASSPLSVGTGVNGSPLHF.

The V and J genes are TRBV29-1 and TRBJ2-5; 7 bases align to TRBD1. The CDR3 spans 11 residues. V was pared by 7 bases and J by 7 bases, with 6 bases of the junction left unmatched. Germline V gene sequence: CDR1 SQVTM, CDR2 ANQGSEA. The CDR3 protein is CSGGTVGTQYF. The CDR3 bases are TGCAGCGGGGGGACAGTGGGGACCCAGTACTTC.

This sequence joins TRBV11-3 and TRBJ2-3, with TRBD1 matching 8 bases. V lost 5 bases to trimming and J lost 0 bases; unmatched junction nucleotides: 7. This CDR3 contains 16 residues. The V gene's germline CDR1 is SGHNT and CDR2 YENEEA. CDR3 DNA sequence: TGTGCCAGCAGCCCAGGACAGGGAATGAGCACAGATACGCAGTATTTT. Encoded protein: CASSPGQGMSTDTQYF.

The rearrangement links TRBV7-8 to TRBJ1-1; D gene unclear. Germline-derived CDR1 and CDR2 are SGHVS and FQNEAQ. The CDR3 sequence is 14 residues long. Trimming cost V 3 bases and J 0 bases, with 8 bases left between them. The CDR3 DNA reads TGTGCCAGCAGCTTCCTAAGCATGAACACTGAAGCTTTCTTT. It codes for CASSFLSMNTEAFF.

The CDR3 loop reads CASSPHRDNQPQHF. CDR3 in DNA: TGTGCCAGCAGCCCACACAGGGACAATCAGCCCCAGCATTTT. The rearrangement joins TRBV7-8 to TRBJ1-5, with D possibly matching TRBD1 (6 bases). V lost 5 bases to trimming and J lost 3 bases, with 11 bases between them. The V gene's germline CDR1 is SGHVS and CDR2 FQNEAQ. The CDR3 is made up of 14 amino acids.

The CDR3 reads CASSSGTGNTEAFF. The CDR3 DNA follows: TGTGCCAGCAGTTCTGGGACAGGGAACACTGAAGCTTTCTTT. This chain uses TRBV7-9 with TRBJ1-1; 8 bases fit TRBD1. Germline V CDR1 and CDR2: SEHNR, FQNEAQ (reference sequence). CDR3 size: 14 residues. J lost 1 base, V lost 6 bases, and 4 bases had no gene match.

This chain uses TRBV5-1 with TRBJ2-7, with D perhaps TRBD2 (6 bases). Trimming pared 0 bases from V and 6 bases from J, leaving 16 bases between. This CDR3 contains 15 residues. Germline V gene data show CDR1 as SGHRS and CDR2 as YFSETQ. In DNA form, the CDR3 reads TGCGCCAGCAGCTTGGTGGGGGGTCTCGCCTCCGAGCAGTACTTC. Translated, it gives CASSLVGGLASEQYF.

In the case of this clone: The junction departs from germline at one end; a sequencing error may be responsible. This chain links TRBV30 with TRBJ2-6, with 8 bases that match TRBD1. The CDR3 length is 17 residues. Germline CDR1 and CDR2: GTSNPN and SVGIG (reference sequence). The CDR3 here is CAWRVAGGSSGANGLTF. CDR3 bases: TGTGCCTGGAGGGTTGCAGGGGGCTCCTCTGGGGCCAACGGCCTGACTTTC.

The V gene is TRBV5-4, the J gene TRBJ1-6; a weak D match, TRBD1 (5 bases). From germline, CDR1 is SGHNT and CDR2 YYREEE (reference sequence). This CDR3 is 15 amino acids long. Trimming cost V 2 bases and J 10 bases, with 16 bases left between them. CDR3 DNA sequence: TGTGCCAGCAGCTTTGGGACTCAGGGTTACTCACCCCTCCACTTT. Amino acid sequence: CASSFGTQGYSPLHF.

The chain combines TRBV6-5 with TRBJ1-1; 7 positions agree with TRBD1. V dropped 0 bases and J dropped 5; count of bases not matched to a gene: 6. CDR1 is MNHEY and CDR2 is SVGAGI in the germline V gene. This CDR3 contains 15 residues. The CDR3 spells CASSYSGQHLTEAFF. The CDR3 DNA follows: TGTGCCAGCAGTTACTCGGGACAGCATTTGACTGAAGCTTTCTTT.